This entry is about one T cell receptor (beta chain). Trimming took 4 bases from V and 4 from J; bases not matched to a gene: 2. Germline V CDR1 and CDR2: SGHVS, FNYEAQ. The CDR3 has 13 amino acids. This sample was taken from a study of T cell changes during pregnancy in multiple sclerosis. TCRdb keeps only in-frame clones here, not all; method: immunoSEQ multiplex PCR. Altogether more than 95,000 clones are present, approximately 90% being singletons, with the ten largest covering around 0.92%. This TCR derives from a female donor with multiple sclerosis, enrolled in a pregnancy study. The chain recombines TRBV7-6 with TRBJ2-5, with 8 bases fitting TRBD1. Sequencing used peripheral blood, obtained after pregnancy. This CDR3 reads CASSSGQGETQYF. The DNA for the CDR3 is TGTGCCAGCAGCTCTGGACAGGGAGAGACCCAGTACTTC.